A selection of T cell receptor beta chains follows, all from one sample in a study of somatic mutations in cytotoxic T cells in rheumatoid arthritis. Assay: immunoSEQ multiplex PCR; the TCRdb copy retains only in-frame clones and omits some. The table includes about 19,000 clones, roughly four fifths detected once. Specimen: CD8+ T cells sorted from blood. The receptors shown here come from an adult with rheumatoid arthritis. CDR3s leave out the opening cysteine and the closing phenylalanine or tryptophan. The D gene is left open where the match is weak. Clone size is stated in some rows and not others, as once, few, many or a class when expanded.

V	J	D	size	CDR3
TRBV27	TRBJ2-7	-	-	ASSSHRVHYEQY
TRBV7-3	TRBJ1-1	-	few	ASSLGYMNTEAF
TRBV19	TRBJ2-7	-	-	ASSILLRSEQY
TRBV4-1	TRBJ2-7	TRBD2	-	ASSQGGGGAYEQY
TRBV5-4	TRBJ2-7	-	-	ASSLGGPLSSYEQY
TRBV9	TRBJ2-7	TRBD1	-	ASSPGTGGEQY
TRBV4-1	TRBJ2-7	-	-	ASSQDYRSTYEQY
TRBV11-2	TRBJ2-7	-	-	ASSLGRTYEQY
TRBV27	TRBJ2-5	TRBD2	-	ASRLAGTQETQY
TRBV5-1	TRBJ2-7	-	-	ASSLEAGYEQY
TRBV27	TRBJ2-1	TRBD2	-	ASSLTRGDPYNEQF
TRBV28	TRBJ2-5	TRBD1	-	ASSSLGQGDLPRETQY
TRBV9	TRBJ2-3	TRBD2	-	ASSVGEGGSTDTQY
TRBV11-2	TRBJ2-7	TRBD1	-	ASSFGTDYEQY
TRBV9	TRBJ1-1	-	-	ASSGRMNTEAF
TRBV10-3	TRBJ1-2	TRBD1	-	AISESGTGVTYT
TRBV10-2	TRBJ1-1	-	-	ASSEIGRPEAF
TRBV9	TRBJ1-1	TRBD1	-	ASSQITGGHNTEAF
TRBV6-5	TRBJ2-2	-	-	ASSYGGTGELF
TRBV7-8	TRBJ2-5	TRBD2	-	ASSPVGLAGEGFGETQY
TRBV9	TRBJ2-3	TRBD2	-	ASSVAALAGADTQY
TRBV10-3	TRBJ2-7	-	-	AISESQRAPSYEQY
TRBV4-3	TRBJ2-7	TRBD2	-	ASSPQAGLYEQY
TRBV7-3	TRBJ2-7	-	once	ASSLTVGGGVHEQY
TRBV4-1	TRBJ2-7	-	-	ASSHGAGASYEQY
TRBV27	TRBJ2-7	-	-	ASSLRGGAYEQY
TRBV6-6	TRBJ2-7	-	-	ASSYSDGDPY
TRBV2	TRBJ1-3	-	-	ASSSGVLESSGNTIY
TRBV5-5	TRBJ2-7	TRBD2	few	ASSSTLAGGEQY
TRBV7-7	TRBJ2-7	TRBD2	-	ASSPWTSLADEQY
TRBV30	TRBJ2-7	-	-	AWVQGTYEQY
TRBV28	TRBJ2-7	TRBD1	-	ASSPVGQGQGQY
TRBV27	TRBJ2-7	-	-	ASSLAGQGNEQY
TRBV7-9	TRBJ2-3	-	-	ASSLAEKLTSTDTQY
TRBV15	TRBJ2-6	TRBD2	once	ATSRDRPSGLSGANVLT
TRBV9	TRBJ1-2	TRBD1	-	ASSAEGAITNYGYT
TRBV28	TRBJ1-2	-	-	ASSLRPGREVDGYT
TRBV19	TRBJ2-7	TRBD1	-	ASSFATGGSYEQY
TRBV11-2	TRBJ1-2	-	once	ASSSTRAMGYT
TRBV5-6	TRBJ1-2	-	-	ASSLGQTYYT
TRBV6-6	TRBJ2-7	TRBD1	-	ASSYGEQGWEQY
TRBV19	TRBJ2-2	-	-	ASRYTGELF
TRBV28	TRBJ2-7	TRBD2	-	ASSLPGGSSYEQY
TRBV6-5	TRBJ1-2	-	few	ASTLRGWDGYT
TRBV4-1	TRBJ2-5	-	-	ASSRGGETQY
TRBV10-3	TRBJ1-3	-	-	AISEGSSGNTIY
TRBV10-3	TRBJ2-3	-	-	AIRDLAAPTDTQY
TRBV15	TRBJ2-1	-	-	ATSRDRQVGNEQF
TRBV9	TRBJ2-5	-	-	ASSVGNGGGQETQY
TRBV21-1	TRBJ2-5	-	-	ASSKDRTKTYQETQY
TRBV28	TRBJ2-1	-	-	ASRRTRGYNEQF
TRBV10-2	TRBJ1-1	-	-	ASSESQGDTEAF
TRBV5-6	TRBJ1-2	TRBD1	-	ASSLEGAVSYGYT
TRBV5-5	TRBJ1-2	-	-	ASSLYGKVWQ
TRBV6-6	TRBJ2-3	TRBD2	-	ASNLADTDTQY